These 25 T cell receptor beta chains were sequenced from one sample in a study of T cells after yellow fever vaccination. TCRdb reprocessed the 5' RACE reads with MiXCR, giving one entry per CDR3 protein. The sample records about 120,000 distinct CDR3 sequences, 7.2% being singletons. Material: CD4+ T cells sorted from PBMCs, obtained approximately 40 days after the first yellow fever vaccination. Every receptor here comes from a man between 18 and 35 years old who received the YFV17D yellow fever vaccine.

This clonotype was counted only a few times. The gene calls are TRBV19 and TRBJ1-4; D is ambiguous. CDR1 LNHDA and CDR2 SQIVND come from the germline V gene (reference sequence). V lost 8 bases, J lost 8 bases, and 12 bases lay in between. The CDR3 runs to 12 residues. The CDR3 DNA follows: TGTGCCAGTTCGGGAGGTGGGGAAAAACTGTTTTTT. It is translated as CASSGGGEKLFF.

This clonotype was seen at least ten times. The rearrangement links TRBV4-1 to TRBJ2-7; 13 bases are a match to TRBD2. This CDR3 region has 17 residues. V shed 2 bases and J 0 bases; nucleotides not matched to a gene: 4. Germline loops: CDR1 MGHRA, CDR2 YSYEKL. The CDR3 region is CASSQQLAGGTSYEQYF. The CDR3 coding sequence is TGCGCCAGCAGCCAACAACTAGCGGGGGGGACCTCCTACGAGCAGTACTTC.

This clonotype was detected many times. This chain connects TRBV4-3 to TRBJ2-1, with D tentatively TRBD2 (5 bases). This CDR3 spans 14 amino acids. With 4 bases removed from V and 8 bases from J, the gap between germline ends came to 15 bases. Germline loops: CDR1 LGHNA, CDR2 YSLEER. The CDR3 protein is CASSPLLAGDEQFF. CDR3 DNA: TGCGCCAGCAGCCCCCTCCTGGCCGGGGATGAGCAGTTCTTC.

This clonotype was observed at least ten times. The chain couples TRBV19 to TRBJ2-1; TRBD2 matches 9 bases. The germline V gene encodes CDR1 LNHDA and CDR2 SQIVND (reference sequence). This CDR3 is built from 16 residues. The trim removed 5 bases at V and 6 bases at J, leaving 11 bases unmatched. The CDR3 nucleotides read TGTGCCAGTAGTGTGATTCCGGGACTAGCCGCCAATGAGCAGTTCTTC. It translates to CASSVIPGLAANEQFF.

As concerns this clonotype: Just one base apart from a much larger clone, this may be a read error. The V gene is TRBV16, the J gene TRBJ2-7, with 7 bases aligning to TRBD1. The CDR3 consists of 12 residues. CDR1 is KGHSY and CDR2 is FQNENV in the germline V gene. CDR3 sequence reads: CAGSQSGGEQYF. As DNA, the CDR3 is TGTGCCGGCAGCCAATCAGGGGGCGAGCAGTACTTC.

Comment on this clonotype: One base away lies a much larger clone, so this may be a sequencing read error. The chain combines TRBV4-3 with TRBJ1-1; 11 bases match TRBD1. This CDR3 is 16 amino acids long. CDR1 is LGHNA, CDR2 YSLEER, per germline. The CDR3 coding sequence is TGCGCCAGCAGCCAAGATTGGACAGGGGGCAACACTAAAGCTTTCTTT. Residues: CASSQDWTGGNTKAFF.

Concerning this clonotype: A much larger clone is a single base away; this may be a read error. J is TRBJ1-6 and V is TRBV5-1; D is possibly TRBD1 (5 bases). This CDR3 contains 16 residues. Germline V CDR1 and CDR2: SGHRS, YFSETQ. The CDR3 DNA reads as TGCGCCAGCAGCTTGGGGTCGACAGTAGATAAGTCACCCCTCCACTTT. Amino acids: CASSLGSTVDKSPLHF.

This clonotype was observed at least ten times. The chain links TRBV20-1 to TRBJ2-3, with 11 nucleotides matching TRBD1. CDR3 length equals 14 residues. Germline lookup yields CDR1 DFQATT and CDR2 SNEGSKA (reference sequence). V lost 5 bases, J lost 3 bases, and 4 bases stayed unmatched. The CDR3 nucleotides are TGCAGTGCTGTGGACAGGGGGCGTACAGATACGCAGTATTTT. Its translation is CSAVDRGRTDTQYF.

In its sample, this clonotype was seen many times. V is TRBV27 and J is TRBJ2-3, with D possibly TRBD2 on 7 matching bases. CDR3 length equals 15 residues. CDR1 is MNHEY, CDR2 SMNVEV, per germline (reference sequence). Trimming removed 7 bases at V and 4 bases at J, with 18 bases between. CDR3 sequence reads: CASTVGGGLADTQYF. In nucleotides, the CDR3 is TGTGCCAGCACCGTGGGGGGGGGCTTGGCAGATACGCAGTATTTT.

This clonotype appeared many times. The chain recombines TRBV20-1 with TRBJ2-3; no reliable D call. This CDR3 is 15 amino acids long. From germline, CDR1 is DFQATT and CDR2 SNEGSKA (reference sequence). V lost 6 bases, J lost 2 bases, and 18 bases lay in between. CDR3 residues: CSASPSAGNTDTQYF. Written as DNA, the CDR3 is TGCAGTGCCTCACCGTCGGCCGGAAACACAGATACGCAGTATTTT.

The chain has TRBV2 and TRBJ2-3, with D unresolved. CDR3 length: 14 residues. Germline assignment: CDR1 SNHLY and CDR2 FYNNEI. The V and J ends lost 1 base and 2 bases respectively, with 7 bases between them. CDR3 in DNA: TGTGCCAGCAGTGAAGAGCAGTCCACAGATACGCAGTATTTT. Translation gives CASSEEQSTDTQYF.

In this sample, this clonotype turned up many times. V and J are TRBV7-2 and TRBJ1-2; tentatively, D is TRBD1 (6 bases). The CDR3 spans 16 residues. Between the trimmed V and J ends, which lost 1 base and 4 bases, there was a span of 16 bases. Germline CDR1 is SGHTA and CDR2 is FQGNSA. CDR3 nucleotide sequence: TGTGCCAGCAGCTTAGGGCAGGGCAGGGGAATCTATGGCTACACCTTC. This translates into CASSLGQGRGIYGYTF.

This clonotype was found many times. The chain employs TRBV20-1 and TRBJ2-1; D is unclear. V was clipped by 1 base and J by 9 bases, with 10 bases between them. The CDR3 loop spans 12 amino acids. Per germline, CDR1 DFQATT and CDR2 SNEGSKA (reference sequence). This chain's CDR3 is CSARGPAGEQFF. In DNA form, the CDR3 reads TGCAGTGCTAGAGGGCCCGCTGGTGAGCAGTTCTTC.

At least ten counts were recorded for this clonotype. The chain employs TRBV12-3 or TRBV12-4 and TRBJ2-5; 7 bases match TRBD1. V shed 6 bases and J 2 bases; nucleotides not matched to a gene: 6. This CDR3 spans 14 amino acids. The CDR3 reads CASSPGQLQETQYF. CDR3 sequence (DNA): TGTGCCAGCAGCCCGGGACAGCTACAAGAGACCCAGTACTTC.

At least ten counts were recorded for this clonotype. The chain has TRBV10-3 and TRBJ2-3; 8 nucleotides agree with TRBD1. Trimming cost V 6 bases and J 0 bases; bases outside gene matches: 2. The CDR3 sequence is 14 residues long. CDR1 ENHRY and CDR2 SYGVKD come from the germline V gene. CDR3 coding DNA: TGTGCCATCAGAAGGACAGGGAGCACAGATACGCAGTATTTT. This codes for CAIRRTGSTDTQYF.

This clonotype was detected ten times or more. The chain employs TRBV7-2 and TRBJ2-5; D uncertain. The CDR3 spans 12 residues. V was clipped by 5 bases and J by 5 bases, with 9 bases between them. CDR1 SGHTA and CDR2 FQGNSA come from the germline V gene. The CDR3 loop reads CASSPLQETQYF. The CDR3 DNA is TGTGCCAGCAGCCCTCTTCAGGAGACCCAGTACTTC.

CDR3 coding DNA: TGTGCCAGTAGTATTGGCAGGGGGGTCTACAATGAGCAGTTCTTC. It is translated as CASSIGRGVYNEQFF. The V call is TRBV19, the J call TRBJ2-1, with D possibly matching TRBD1 (7 bases). V lost 3 bases, J lost 3 bases, and 12 bases lay in between. Germline V gene lookup returns CDR1 LNHDA and CDR2 SQIVND (reference sequence). CDR3 length equals 15 residues.

A word on this clonotype: This may stem from a read error, because a much larger clone lies one nucleotide away. J is TRBJ1-5 and V is TRBV20-1; D gene unclear. Trimming stripped 6 bases from V and 3 bases from J, with 12 bases between. The CDR3 has 13 amino acids. The germline gives CDR1 DFQATT, CDR2 SNEGSKA (reference sequence). The CDR3 here is CSAGMSFNQPQHF. CDR3 in DNA: TGCAGTGCCGGCATGTCTTTCAATCAGCCCCAGCATTTT.

In its sample, this clonotype was seen many times. The chain has TRBV20-1 and TRBJ1-5; no firm D call. Germline values: CDR1 DFQATT, CDR2 SNEGSKA (reference sequence). V was cut by 3 bases and J by 7 bases, with 13 bases left in between. This CDR3 is built from 13 residues. CDR3 loop: CSARAGSGQPQHF. The CDR3 DNA is TGCAGTGCTAGGGCGGGATCTGGCCAGCCCCAGCATTTT.

This clonotype was seen at least ten times. The J gene is TRBJ1-6, the V gene TRBV7-2, with 8 bases fitting TRBD1. The CDR3 is 15 residues long. The germline CDR1 and CDR2 sequences are SGHTA and FQGNSA. Trimming removed 5 bases from V and 5 bases from J; junction bases left unmatched: 5. The CDR3 region is CASSPRTGNNSPLHF. For the CDR3, the DNA is TGTGCCAGCAGCCCCAGGACAGGGAATAATTCACCCCTCCACTTT. Full variable domain (rest looked up from reference TRBV7-2 and TRBJ1-6): GAGVSQSPSNKVTEKGKDVELRCDPISGHTALYWYRQSLGQGLEFLIYFQGNSAPDKSGLPSDRFSAERTGGSVSTLTIQRTQQEDSAVYLCASSPRTGNNSPLHFGNGTRLTVT.

This clonotype was counted ten times or more. The genes are TRBV7-7 and TRBJ2-3; 8 nucleotides line up with TRBD1. The J segment lost 2 bases and the V segment lost 5 bases, leaving 6 bases of the junction unmatched. The germline CDR1 and CDR2 sequences are SSHAT and FNYEAQ (reference sequence). CDR3 size: 15 residues. The chain's CDR3 is CASSPGTGHTDTQYF. The CDR3 DNA follows: TGTGCCAGCAGCCCCGGGACAGGACACACAGATACGCAGTATTTT.

This clonotype was counted at least ten times. The rearrangement links TRBV5-1 to TRBJ2-5; 13 bases match TRBD2. Germline lookup yields CDR1 SGHRS and CDR2 YFSETQ. The CDR3 has 16 amino acids. The ends lost 4 bases at V and 4 bases at J; junction bases unmatched: 7. This CDR3 reads CASSTRLAGGRETQYF. The CDR3 bases are TGCGCCAGCAGCACGCGACTAGCGGGGGGTCGAGAGACCCAGTACTTC.

For this clonotype: This clone may be a read error of a much larger clone one base away. The rearrangement joins TRBV7-3 to TRBJ2-1; the D is unclear. In germline, CDR1 is SGHTA, CDR2 FQGTGA. The CDR3 is 16 residues long. CDR3 sequence (DNA): TGTGCCTGCAGCCCAGCTCGGCTTTCTCCCTACAATGAGCAGTTCTTC. Translated: CACSPARLSPYNEQFF. Combining the CDR3 with reference TRBV7-3 and TRBJ2-1 gives the whole variable domain GAGVSQTPSNKVTEKGKYVELRCDPISGHTALYWYRQSLGQGPEFLIYFQGTGAADDSGLPNDRFFAVRPEGSVSTLKIQRTERGDSAVYLCACSPARLSPYNEQFFGPGTRLTVL.

This clonotype was observed a few times. The rearrangement uses TRBV2 and TRBJ2-5, with TRBD2 matching over 7 bases. This CDR3 region has 15 residues. V dropped 6 bases and J dropped 8; count of bases not matched to a gene: 15. Germline CDR1 SNHLY, CDR2 FYNNEI. The DNA for the CDR3 is TGTGCCAGCAGGGTCGGGGGGACCGCCATATCCACCCAGTACTTC. Translation: CASRVGGTAISTQYF.

This clonotype was observed at least ten times. V gene TRBV28 combines with J gene TRBJ2-7; a possible D gene is TRBD1 (6 bases). Deletions cut 2 bases from V and 6 bases from J, with 14 bases between. CDR3 length: 14 amino acids. CDR1 is MDHEN and CDR2 is SYDVKM in the germline V gene. CDR3: CASSLSRAGVEQYV. The CDR3 DNA reads TGTGCCAGCAGTTTAAGTCGGGCAGGGGTCGAGCAGTACGTC.